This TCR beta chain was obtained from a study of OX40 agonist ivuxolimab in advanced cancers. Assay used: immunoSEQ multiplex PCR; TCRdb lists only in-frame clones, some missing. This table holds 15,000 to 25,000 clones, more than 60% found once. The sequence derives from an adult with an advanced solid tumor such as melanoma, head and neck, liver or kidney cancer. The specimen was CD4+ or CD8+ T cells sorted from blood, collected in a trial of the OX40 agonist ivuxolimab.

The CDR3 protein is CASSVGTLAEAFF. In DNA form, the CDR3 reads TGTGCCAGCAGCGTTGGGACTTTGGCTGAAGCTTTCTTT. The rearrangement joins TRBV9 to TRBJ1-1; D possibly corresponds to TRBD1 (5 bases). The CDR3 has 13 amino acids. Trimming shortened V by 2 bases and J by 6 bases, and 11 bases separated the two germline ends. Germline V gene lookup returns CDR1 SGDLS and CDR2 YYNGEE.